This T cell receptor (beta chain) appears in the sequencing data of a study of T cell changes during pregnancy in multiple sclerosis. This CDR3 comprises 16 residues. Per germline, CDR1 MGHRA and CDR2 YSYEKL. The trim removed 5 bases at V and 8 bases at J, leaving 11 bases unmatched. Data came from immunoSEQ multiplex PCR; TCRdb stores just in-frame clones and leaves some out. The sample contains 35,000 to 40,000 clones, around 90% of which appear only once. The sequence came from a female donor with multiple sclerosis, enrolled in a pregnancy study. Sequenced here: CD8+ T cells from peripheral blood mononuclear cells, sampled in the third trimester of pregnancy. The chain carries TRBV4-1 and TRBJ2-1; 11 bases are a match to TRBD2. DNA of the CDR3: TGCGCCAGCAGCGTGCGGGGGACTAGCGGAGGGGATGAGCAGTTCTTC. Its protein is CASSVRGTSGGDEQFF.